The clone carrying this T cell receptor (beta chain) was picked up a small number of times. Its antigen remains unidentified. TCRdb passed the 5' RACE reads through MiXCR, listing each CDR3 protein once. The data hold about 36,000 distinct CDR3 sequences, with approximately 10% observed a single time. The record originates from a study of early T cells in non-severe SARS-CoV-2 infection. General study results and limits: Matching against VDJdb likely underestimated virus-specific expansions, favoring anti-spike CD8.

This CDR3 has 16 amino acids. Germline CDR1 reads MNHEY; CDR2 reads SMNVEV (reference sequence). V was clipped by 5 bases and J by 3 bases, with 14 bases between them. The TCR was taken from an adult who was a healthcare worker with PCR-confirmed SARS-CoV-2 infection or an uninfected control (not recorded which). The rearrangement links TRBV27 to TRBJ1-6; possibly TRBD1 for D (6 bases). Specimen: whole blood. The CDR3 spells CASSPLGADYNSPLHF. DNA of the CDR3: TGTGCCAGCAGTCCCTTGGGGGCTGACTATAATTCACCCCTCCACTTT.